The sequence of this TCR beta chain was determined in a study of cytomegalovirus exposure and HLA in healthy donors. From germline, CDR1 is MNHEY and CDR2 SMNVEV (reference sequence). After removal of 6 bases from V and 4 bases from J, the junction contained 4 bases not matched to a gene. The length of the CDR3 is 14 residues. The PCR had 60 Vbeta and 13 Jbeta primers. Sequencing used immunoSEQ multiplex PCR; TCRdb keeps in-frame clones, though not all of them. The profile shows 200,000 to 250,000 clones, 78% of them singletons. The source of this sequence is a male donor in good health and CMV-seronegative. The V call is TRBV27, the J call TRBJ2-2, with TRBD1 matching 8 bases. The sample taken for sequencing was PBMCs. CDR3 in amino acids: CASRTGEGTGELFF. CDR3 sequence (DNA): TGTGCCAGCAGGACAGGGGAAGGCACCGGGGAGCTGTTTTTT.